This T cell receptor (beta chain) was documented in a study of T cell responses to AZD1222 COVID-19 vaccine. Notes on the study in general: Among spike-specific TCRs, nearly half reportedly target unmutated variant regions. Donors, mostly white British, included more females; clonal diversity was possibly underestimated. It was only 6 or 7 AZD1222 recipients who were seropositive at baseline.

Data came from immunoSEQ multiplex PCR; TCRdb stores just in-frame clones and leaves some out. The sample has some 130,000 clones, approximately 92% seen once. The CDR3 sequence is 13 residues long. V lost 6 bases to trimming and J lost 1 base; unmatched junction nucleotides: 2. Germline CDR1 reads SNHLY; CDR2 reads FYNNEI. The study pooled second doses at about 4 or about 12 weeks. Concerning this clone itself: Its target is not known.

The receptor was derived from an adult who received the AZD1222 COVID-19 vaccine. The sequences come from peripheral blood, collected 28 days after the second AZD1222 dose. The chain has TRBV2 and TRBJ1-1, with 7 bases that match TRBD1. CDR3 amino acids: CASRDRENTEAFF. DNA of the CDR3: TGTGCCAGCAGAGACAGGGAGAACACTGAAGCTTTCTTT.